The 23 T cell receptor beta chains in this list originate from one sample, sequenced in a study of T cell changes during pregnancy in multiple sclerosis (dated by TCRdb to about 2019). Library construction relied on the immunoSEQ multiplex PCR assay. TCRdb re-hosts the immuneACCESS table, in-frame sequences only. Its copies lack some clones; in the studies checked, an unresolved V gene accounts for under half of them, and the cause for the rest is not known. The sample has fewer than 100,000 clones on record, 90% to 95% of them singletons. Jointly, the top ten make up approximately 2.4% of the sample. The starting material was peripheral blood, obtained after pregnancy. Every receptor here comes from a female donor in good health, enrolled as a control in a pregnancy study.

The chain recombines TRBV6-1 with TRBJ1-5; D is perhaps TRBD1 (5 bases). This CDR3 comprises 14 residues. Germline V gene data show CDR1 as MNHNS and CDR2 as SASEGT. The V and J ends lost 3 bases and 3 bases respectively, with 9 bases between them. The CDR3 reads CASSETDDNQPQHF. The CDR3 DNA follows: TGTGCCAGCAGTGAGACAGACGACAATCAGCCCCAGCATTTT.

This chain connects TRBV5-1 to TRBJ1-1; the D gene is possibly TRBD1 (5 bases). The germline CDR1 and CDR2 sequences are SGHRS and YFSETQ. CDR3 size: 15 residues. The germline V and J ends were trimmed by 2 bases and 4 bases, with 15 bases remaining between them. DNA of the CDR3: TGCGCCAGCAGCTTTGGCGGGGCGAAGATCACTGAAGCTTTCTTT. This codes for CASSFGGAKITEAFF.

Written as DNA, the CDR3 is TGTGCTAGTGGTTTGCCATGGGGTGGGGGGACCTACGAGCAGTACTTC. The encoded protein is CASGLPWGGGTYEQYF. The chain uses TRBV12-5 and TRBJ2-7, with a tentative D call TRBD2 (6 bases). Trimming left V 2 bases short and J 2 bases short, with 16 bases between. CDR3 length: 16 amino acids. Per the germline V gene, CDR1 is LGHNT and CDR2 is FRNRAP. The whole variable domain, remainder taken from reference TRBV12-5 and TRBJ2-7, is DARVTQTPRHKVTEMGQEVTMRCQPILGHNTVFWYRQTMMQGLELLAYFRNRAPLDDSGMPKDRFSAEMPDATLATLKIQPSEPRDSAVYFCASGLPWGGGTYEQYFGPGTRLTVT.

The V gene is TRBV14, the J gene TRBJ1-2; TRBD1 matches at 7 bases. The germline V gene encodes CDR1 SGHDN and CDR2 FVKESK. The CDR3 spans 15 residues. Trimming removed 0 bases from V and 5 bases from J; junction bases left unmatched: 6. The DNA for the CDR3 is TGTGCCAGCAGCCAAGAACTAACAGGGGTTTATGGCTACACCTTC. Encoded protein: CASSQELTGVYGYTF.

V and J are TRBV11-2 and TRBJ2-5; TRBD2 matches 7 bases. The CDR3 spans 17 residues. After removal of 1 base from V and 4 bases from J, the junction contained 12 bases not matched to a gene. The germline CDR1 and CDR2 sequences are SGHAT and FQNNGV. Here the CDR3 reads CASSLGSGGRARETQYF. In DNA, the CDR3 is TGTGCCAGCAGCTTAGGTTCCGGCGGGAGAGCCCGAGAGACCCAGTACTTC.

In this sample, this clone turned up once. V is TRBV27 and J is TRBJ2-1, with TRBD2 identical over 7 bases. Germline loops: CDR1 MNHEY, CDR2 SMNVEV (reference sequence). This CDR3 is 16 amino acids long. V lost 5 bases, J lost 0 bases, and 7 bases stayed unmatched. The CDR3 reads CASSPIRTSSYNEQFF. The DNA for the CDR3 is TGTGCCAGCAGTCCTATCCGGACTAGCTCCTACAATGAGCAGTTCTTC.

The rearrangement joins TRBV29-1 to TRBJ1-2; 7 bases map to TRBD1. After removal of 7 bases from V and 4 bases from J, the junction contained 3 bases not matched to a gene. This CDR3 has 11 amino acids. CDR1 and CDR2 (germline): SQVTM, ANQGSEA. CDR3: CSGQGGYGYTF. The CDR3 nucleotides read TGCAGCGGTCAGGGGGGCTATGGCTACACCTTC.

The genes are TRBV6-4 and TRBJ2-7; 8 bases align to TRBD1. There are 15 residues in the CDR3. Germline V lookup: CDR1 MRHNA, CDR2 SNTAGT. The J segment lost 1 base and the V segment lost 2 bases, leaving 4 bases of the junction unmatched. The CDR3 coding sequence is TGTGCCAGCAGTGACCAACGACAGGGGTCCTACGAGCAGTACTTC. The encoded protein is CASSDQRQGSYEQYF.

The gene calls are TRBV18 and TRBJ2-3; D may be TRBD2 (6 bases). With 6 bases removed from V and 5 bases from J, the gap between germline ends came to 24 bases. The V gene's germline CDR1 is KGHSH and CDR2 LQKENI. The CDR3 totals 17 residues. CDR3 DNA sequence: TGTGCCAGCTCTCGTAGGGCAGTAGCGGACTCAGGAGATACGCAGTATTTT. Translating gives CASSRRAVADSGDTQYF.

The gene calls are TRBV4-1 and TRBJ2-1; D is possibly TRBD1 (6 bases). Germline V gene lookup returns CDR1 MGHRA and CDR2 YSYEKL. Trimming left V 4 bases short and J 0 bases short, with 13 bases between. The CDR3 sequence is 16 residues long. The CDR3 nucleotides read TGCGCCAGCAGCCCGGGCCAGGGGAGCTCCTACAATGAGCAGTTCTTC. Translated: CASSPGQGSSYNEQFF.

This chain joins TRBV2 and TRBJ2-1, with TRBD2 matching 9 bases. The J segment lost 7 bases and the V segment lost 4 bases, leaving 8 bases of the junction unmatched. This CDR3 spans 15 amino acids. The germline CDR1 and CDR2 sequences are SNHLY and FYNNEI. The DNA for the CDR3 is TGTGCCAGCAGTGCGTTTGCGGGGGGGCAAAATGAGCAGTTCTTC. Translated: CASSAFAGGQNEQFF.

The chain uses TRBV6-5 and TRBJ2-1, with D perhaps matching TRBD2 (6 bases). V was clipped by 6 bases and J by 7 bases, with 13 bases between them. CDR1 is MNHEY, CDR2 SVGAGI, per germline. CDR3 length: 13 amino acids. CDR3 loop: CASSTGTGNEQFF. CDR3 DNA: TGTGCCAGCAGCACCGGGACTGGGAATGAGCAGTTCTTC.

The chain carries TRBV4-3 and TRBJ1-3; D is unclear. The V end lost 0 bases, the J end lost 0 bases, and 3 bases lay between the germline ends. This CDR3 contains 14 residues. Germline V gives CDR1 LGHNA, CDR2 YSLEER. The CDR3 DNA sequence: TGCGCCAGCAGCCAAGACAGCTCTGGAAACACCATATATTTT. Translation: CASSQDSSGNTIYF.

This clone appeared once. V and J are TRBV7-9 and TRBJ2-1; the D gene is possibly TRBD1 (6 bases). This CDR3 has 15 amino acids. Trimming pared 5 bases from V and 3 bases from J, leaving 14 bases between. CDR1 SEHNR and CDR2 FQNEAQ come from the germline V gene (reference sequence). CDR3 sequence reads: CASSQEIGGYNEQFF. DNA for the CDR3: TGTGCCAGCAGCCAAGAGATAGGGGGCTACAATGAGCAGTTCTTC.

This rearrangement joins TRBV7-9 to TRBJ2-5; D is perhaps TRBD2 (6 bases). CDR3 size: 17 residues. Germline V CDR1 and CDR2: SEHNR, FQNEAQ (reference sequence). V was shortened by 4 bases and J by 4 bases, with 22 bases between the two germline ends. CDR3 coding DNA: TGTGCCAGCAGCTCCCGGGACTTCCGGGGCCCTGTAGAGACCCAGTACTTC. It yields the protein CASSSRDFRGPVETQYF.

V and J are TRBV27 and TRBJ2-1; D remains unclear. The CDR3 extends over 13 amino acids. Germline assignment: CDR1 MNHEY and CDR2 SMNVEV (reference sequence). V shed 4 bases and J shed 7 bases, with 11 bases lying between them. CDR3 protein: CASSYSTQNEQFF. The CDR3 DNA sequence: TGTGCCAGCAGTTACAGCACTCAGAATGAGCAGTTCTTC.

This clone appeared once. V gene TRBV5-1 combines with J gene TRBJ2-3, with a weak D call TRBD2 (6 bases). CDR1 is SGHRS and CDR2 is YFSETQ in the germline V gene. The V gene lost 4 bases and the J gene lost 2 bases, with 11 bases spanning the gap. The CDR3 totals 14 residues. The CDR3 DNA is TGCGCCAGCAGCGAAGGGGACTTCACAGATACGCAGTATTTT. It is translated as CASSEGDFTDTQYF. Variable domain in full (rest from reference TRBV5-1 and TRBJ2-3): KAGVTQTPRYLIKTRGQQVTLSCSPISGHRSVSWYQQTPGQGLQFLFEYFSETQRNKGNFPGRFSGRQFSNSRSEMNVSTLELGDSALYLCASSEGDFTDTQYFGPGTRLTVL.

CDR3 sequence reads: CASSLEASSKFF. CDR3 in DNA: TGTGCCAGCAGCTTAGAGGCTAGCTCGAAGTTCTTC. This chain joins TRBV7-9 and TRBJ2-1; maybe TRBD2 (5 bases). Germline V lookup: CDR1 SEHNR, CDR2 FQNEAQ (reference sequence). There are 12 residues in the CDR3. The ends were cut back, 1 base at V and 14 bases at J, with 12 bases in the middle.

The chain employs TRBV6-5 and TRBJ1-6; D may be TRBD1 (5 bases). CDR3 length equals 15 residues. CDR1 MNHEY and CDR2 SVGAGI come from the germline V gene. Trimming left V 6 bases short and J 5 bases short, with 14 bases between. In nucleotides, the CDR3 is TGTGCCAGCAGGACCGACGCAGGGAATAATTCACCCCTCCACTTT. This translates into CASRTDAGNNSPLHF.

The CDR3 sequence is CASRLTSGQEQFF. The CDR3 bases are TGTGCCAGCAGGTTGACCTCGGGACAAGAGCAGTTCTTC. The chain is built from TRBV11-3 and TRBJ2-1; possible D gene TRBD1, 6 bases. Germline lookup yields CDR1 SGHNT and CDR2 YENEEA. V was trimmed by 6 bases and J by 10 bases, leaving 16 bases between them. The CDR3 extends over 13 amino acids.

The genes are TRBV7-3 and TRBJ2-5; D perhaps matches TRBD1 (6 bases). V lost 2 bases, J lost 5 bases, and 12 bases lay in between. The CDR3 totals 14 residues. The germline V gene has CDR1 SGHTA and CDR2 FQGTGA. This CDR3 is CASSLYPGVETQYF. In nucleotides, the CDR3 is TGTGCCAGCAGCTTATACCCAGGGGTGGAGACCCAGTACTTC.

This sequence joins TRBV5-1 and TRBJ2-6; 8 bases are a match to TRBD1. Trimming removed 4 bases from V and 2 bases from J; junction bases left unmatched: 5. The CDR3 runs 16 residues. CDR1 is SGHRS and CDR2 is YFSETQ in the germline V gene. CDR3 sequence: CASSARQGPGANVLTF. In DNA form, the CDR3 reads TGCGCCAGCAGCGCCAGACAGGGGCCTGGGGCCAACGTCCTGACTTTC.

CDR3 region: CAWSVLRGNEQFF. DNA of the CDR3: TGTGCCTGGAGTGTACTGCGGGGCAATGAGCAGTTCTTC. The gene calls are TRBV30 and TRBJ2-1, with D possibly matching TRBD2 (6 bases). From germline, CDR1 is GTSNPN and CDR2 SVGIG (reference sequence). This CDR3 region has 13 residues. Between the trimmed V and J ends, which lost 0 bases and 6 bases, there was a span of 9 bases.